This T cell receptor beta chain was documented in a study of blood T cells in healthy people across ages. Study findings and constraints: Per million T cells, TCR beta diversity dropped about linearly as age rose. There were more naive CD4+ cells and higher diversity in long-lived donors than in aged donors. Estimates based on one million T cells were treated as lower bounds.

This CDR3 is built from 15 residues. CDR1 and CDR2 from the germline V gene are LGHNA and YSLEER. Healthy individuals of Caucasian origin from Russia, aged about 6 to 95, served as donors. Next came a second PCR, run for 7 to 11 cycles, which used a sample-barcoded 5' primer along with a J-beta primer mix. TCRdb ran MiXCR on the 5' RACE reads and lists one entry per CDR3 protein. The table has fewer than 900,000 distinct CDR3 sequences, 49% seen once. Worth noting for this clonotype: Its antigen is not known.

The genes are TRBV4-3 and TRBJ2-4; TRBD2 might be the D (5 bases). The J call may be incorrect, as the DNA end agrees better with TRBJ2-7. The sequence was collected from a woman in her sixties or seventies in good health. The material sequenced was blood. The CDR3 DNA follows: TGCGCCAGCAGCCAAGTAATTCAGGAGGCGTACGAGCAGTACTTC. Translating it yields CASSQVIQEAYEQYF.